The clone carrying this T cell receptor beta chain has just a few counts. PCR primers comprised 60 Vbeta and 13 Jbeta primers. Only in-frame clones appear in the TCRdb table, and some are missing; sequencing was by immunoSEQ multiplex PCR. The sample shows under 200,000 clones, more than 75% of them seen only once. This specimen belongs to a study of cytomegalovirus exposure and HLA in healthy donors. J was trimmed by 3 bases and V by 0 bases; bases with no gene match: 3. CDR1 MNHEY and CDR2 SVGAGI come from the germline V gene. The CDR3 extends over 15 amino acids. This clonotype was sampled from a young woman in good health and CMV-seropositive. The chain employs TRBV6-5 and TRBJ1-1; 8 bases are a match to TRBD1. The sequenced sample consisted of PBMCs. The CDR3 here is CASSYSVQGDTEAFF. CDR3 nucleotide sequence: TGTGCCAGCAGTTACTCAGTACAGGGGGACACTGAAGCTTTCTTT.